This TCR beta chain was found in a study of T-cell reconstitution after alpha-beta-depleted transplantation in children. Study-wide results and caveats: There were reportedly several hundred expanded graft clones from which alpha-beta T cells came about two months after transplant.

There are a few counts of this clonotype. Its antigen remains unidentified. Unique molecular identifiers were used in preparing the TCRbeta library. Each CDR3 protein gets one entry after TCRdb re-called the PCR reads with MiXCR. Of about 870,000 distinct CDR3 sequences in the sample, 15% to 20% were seen once. V lost 0 bases to trimming and J lost 4 bases; unmatched junction nucleotides: 10. Per the germline V gene, CDR1 is MGHRA and CDR2 is YSYEKL. The CDR3 has 17 residues. This sequence joins TRBV4-1 and TRBJ2-5; 8 nucleotides match TRBD2. Sequencing used PBMCs, mostly from graft donor cells, obtained 360 days after TCRalphabeta/CD19-depleted stem cell transplant. The source of this sequence is a male patient under 18 who had a stem cell transplant for acute lymphoblastic leukemia, so the T cells may come from the graft donor. CDR3 in DNA: TGCGCCAGCAGCCAAGAGGAACTAGCGGAGTGGGGAGAGACCCAGTACTTC. It translates to CASSQEELAEWGETQYF.